This T cell receptor beta chain was retrieved from a study of T cells in tuberculosis (dated by TCRdb to the late 2010s). Background for the entire study: The study combined CD1B tetramers and high-throughput TCR immunosequencing to characterize T cells specific for the mycobacterial lipid antigen glucose monomycolate (GMM).

Because TCR-alpha and TCR-beta chains were sequenced unpaired, no information on chain pairing was available. TCR libraries were generated with the immunoSEQ multiplex PCR assay, using TCR-beta and/or TCR-alpha/delta assays for each sample. The Illumina high-throughput platform was used to sequence the amplified TCR libraries. Processing in the source paper ran as follows. Clustering and dimensionality reduction relied on pairwise TCRdist distances among GMM-specific receptors from T cells that were either sorted ex vivo or expanded in vitro. Sequence motifs defined by gene usage and CDR3 content were checked for enrichment by comparing tetramer-positive and tetramer-negative populations. TCRdb limited this immuneACCESS table to in-frame rearrangements with V and J called. A share of clones is missing; checked studies link under half to unresolved V genes, and the rest is unexplained. D and trimming come from the DNA, and the V and J calls and clone size come from that table. In this sample the table shows roughly 60,000 clones, 81% of which occur a single time. Clones ranked in the top ten supply roughly 13% of the sample.

A remark on this clone: No much larger clone exists at a distance of one base, and base qualities are not known.

General study outcomes and caveats: T cells binding the CD1B-GMM tetramer with low affinity may have been missed by the stringent sort gate.

From the cysteine through the phenylalanine, the CDR3 covers 13 amino acids. Of the read, only the CDR3 DNA is kept; its 39 bases are in frame from base 1. V ends up 7 bases short and J 8 bases short, with an unmatched junction base count of 8. The germline V gene supplies CDR1 SGHNT and CDR2 YENEEA. Thawed, overnight-rested PBMC were stained with GMM-loaded CD1B tetramer, a Live/Dead dye and anti-CD3, then sorted on a FACS Aria II. C32 glucose monomycolate purified from Rhodococcus equi was loaded onto CD1B tetramers. PBMC used for tetramer sorting had been depleted of CD14-expressing monocytes for a separate study before cryopreservation. Roughly 100,000 tetramer-negative cells were sorted from each donor and analyzed alongside the tetramer-positive cells. Antigen-specific T cells were sorted from several healthy South African adults using GMM-loaded CD1B tetramers.

The clonotype was recovered from an adult woman with latent tuberculosis. This chain is built from TRBV11-3 and TRBJ2-1; 7 nucleotides in the junction match TRBD1. The sequencing input was CD1b-GMM tetramer-negative cells sorted from PBMCs. The cell subset or site label here, explained by the study, means: T cells not binding CD1B-GMM tetramer, sorted from same donor. The nucleotide sequence is TGTGCCAGCACCCGACAGGGTAGATATGAGCAGTTCTTC. Its translation is CASTRQGRYEQFF.